The present T cell receptor beta chain was sequenced within a study of T cell responses to AZD1222 COVID-19 vaccine. Whole-study context: Analysis merged second doses at about 4 or about 12 weeks.

Generated by immunoSEQ multiplex PCR, the TCRdb table keeps only in-frame clones and is missing some. The table records 130,000 or so clones, about nine tenths of them present only once. Findings and limits, study-wide: Among those given AZD1222, only 5 to 7 were seropositive at baseline. In the spike-specific TCR repertoire, nearly half reportedly target unmutated variant regions. The study found Spike-specific TCR breadth and depth rose after two AZD1222 doses.

About this clone itself: Its antigen remains unidentified.

The germline V and J ends were trimmed by 7 bases and 1 base, with 13 bases remaining between them. Germline-derived CDR1 and CDR2 are MNHNY and SVGAGI (reference sequence). The CDR3 runs 14 residues. V is TRBV6-6 and J is TRBJ1-2, with D uncertain. The input for sequencing was peripheral blood, taken on day 0 of AZD1222 vaccination. This receptor was taken from an adult in good health. The CDR3 DNA reads as TGTGCCAGCAACGAGGGCCCACGTAACTATGGCTACACCTTC. It yields the protein CASNEGPRNYGYTF.